This TCR beta chain was profiled in a study of blood T cell repertoires in COVID-19 (dated by TCRdb to 2018 to 2021). Turning to the overall study: Samples covering the acute and convalescent phases of COVID-19 were provided by collaborators in the United States, Italy and Spain. The samples were drawn from the first 160 participants of the ongoing ImmuneRACE study and from over a thousand subjects provided by 6 global collaborators. Nearly every sample came with metadata listing a de-identified subject ID, COVID-19 status, age in years and sex. Where available, HLA class I and class II types were obtained from metadata supplied by the sample provider rather than from assay-based typing. A freely available public database, intended as a resource for researchers studying the immune response to SARS-CoV-2, is where the repertoires were released. Subjects who had been exposed to COVID-19, were actively infected with it, or had recovered from it provided the deeply sampled blood TCRbeta repertoires that made up the dataset. The prospective study material was composed of cDNA or gDNA derived from T cells, B-cell-depleted T cells, or PBMCs.

The full study reports these points: The amount of clinical and demographic metadata varied by source and participant and was provided uncurated.

The immunoSEQ Assay, a bias-controlled multiplex PCR, was used to amplify TCRbeta CDR3 regions from genomic DNA. From the authors' description of their analysis: Within the assay, amplification of reference gene primers was used to estimate how many nucleated cells each sample contained. To quantify the absolute abundance of each unique TCRbeta CDR3 rearrangement, sequence reads were collapsed and filtered. For each sample, productive Simpson clonality was calculated by taking the square root of Simpson's diversity index across productive rearrangements. TCRdb stores this immuneACCESS table with in-frame sequences only. Part of the clones is absent; in the studies checked, under half of the shortfall reflects unresolved V genes, and no reason is known for the rest. The V and J calls and clone size come from that table; D and trimming were worked out from the DNA. For this sample the table gives roughly 410,000 clones, of which approximately 89% were detected only once. The top ten hold approximately 2.4% of the sample.

V trim: 4 bases; J trim: 1 base; unmatched bases: 5. In the germline V gene, CDR1 corresponds to SGHDN and CDR2 to FVKESK. The CDR3 contains 15 residues, cysteine and phenylalanine counted. Only the CDR3 DNA stays, 45 bases, in frame from base 1. A note on this clone: There is no known antigen for this receptor. Within one base of it there is no much larger clone, and no base qualities were kept.

One collaborating source in Seattle enrolled patients while the patients were actively infected and followed the patients over time throughout the course of disease. Collaborating institutions collected whole blood in K2EDTA tubes following their own protocols. For TCRbeta analysis, collaborator samples were shipped as frozen whole blood, as isolated PBMCs, or as DNA extracted from either sample type. The rearrangement joined TRBV14 to TRBJ2-5, with 8 bases matching TRBD1. The clonotype comes from a woman aged 60 to 75 with COVID-19, enrolled during active disease. Sequenced material: peripheral blood. The nucleotides are TGTGCCAGCAGCCCCGGGACAGGTACCCAAGAGACCCAGTACTTC. Translated, it gives CASSPGTGTQETQYF.